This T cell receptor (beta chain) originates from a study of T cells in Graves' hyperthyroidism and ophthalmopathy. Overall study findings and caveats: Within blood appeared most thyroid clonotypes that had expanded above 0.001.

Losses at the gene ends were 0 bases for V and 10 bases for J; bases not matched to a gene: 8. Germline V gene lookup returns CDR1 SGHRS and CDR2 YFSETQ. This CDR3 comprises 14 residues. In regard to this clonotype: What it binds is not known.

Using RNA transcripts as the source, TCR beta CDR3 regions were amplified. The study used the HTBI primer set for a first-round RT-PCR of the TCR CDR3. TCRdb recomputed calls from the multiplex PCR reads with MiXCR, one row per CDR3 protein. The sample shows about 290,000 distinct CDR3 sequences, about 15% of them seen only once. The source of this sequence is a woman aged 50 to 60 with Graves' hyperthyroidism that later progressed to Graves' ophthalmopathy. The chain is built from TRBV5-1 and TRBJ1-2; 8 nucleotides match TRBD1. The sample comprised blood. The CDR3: CASSLATGVRDYTF. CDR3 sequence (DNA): TGCGCCAGCAGCTTGGCGACAGGGGTGAGGGACTACACCTTC.